A single sample is the source of the 15 T cell receptor beta chains below, sequenced in a study of liver allograft versus peripheral blood T cells. Study-level background: Recipients' peripheral blood supplied the T cell receptor repertoires against which those in transplanted livers were compared.

One entry per CDR3 protein, called by TCRdb with MiXCR from the reads. The sample carries roughly 7,000 distinct CDR3 sequences, 15% to 20% recorded once. All receptors derive from a human patient who had a liver transplant. Some T cells may be the graft donor's.

The chain uses TRBV6-6 and TRBJ2-7; no clear D gene. Trimming cost V 8 bases and J 5 bases, with 7 bases left between them. CDR1 is MNHNY and CDR2 is SVGAGI in the germline V gene (reference sequence). This CDR3 contains 10 residues. CDR3 sequence (DNA): TGTGCCAGCGGGGTGGACGAGCAGTACTTC. It is translated as CASGVDEQYF.

The chain employs TRBV19 and TRBJ1-2; a possible D gene is TRBD1 (5 bases). Germline lookup yields CDR1 LNHDA and CDR2 SQIVND (reference sequence). The CDR3 contains 14 residues. V lost 3 bases to trimming and J lost 3 bases, with 11 bases between them. The CDR3 DNA follows: TGTGCCAGTAGTATTTTATCAGGGTACTATGGCTACACCTTC. It specifies CASSILSGYYGYTF.

This chain links TRBV27 with TRBJ1-5, with D uncertain. Germline values: CDR1 MNHEY, CDR2 SMNVEV (reference sequence). Trimming removed 8 bases from V and 2 bases from J, with 7 bases in between. The CDR3 extends over 12 amino acids. In DNA, the CDR3 is TGTGCCAGCTCGGCAGGCAATCAGCCCCAGCATTTT. Translating gives CASSAGNQPQHF.

A word on this clonotype: A read error may be the cause here, since a much bigger clone is one base away. Since no conserved phenylalanine or tryptophan closes the CDR3, a read error is the likely cause. The CDR3 region is CASSYGAPLTEAFL. CDR3 nucleotide sequence: TGTGCCAGCAGTTACGGGGCCCCTCTTACTGAAGCTTTCCTT. This chain uses TRBV6-1 with TRBJ1-1; D is possibly TRBD1 (5 bases). Germline V lookup: CDR1 MNHNS, CDR2 SASEGT. The CDR3 runs to 14 residues. V was clipped by 5 bases and J by 5 bases, with 15 bases between them.

In its sample, this clonotype ranks as medium-sized (0.01 to 0.1%). The CDR3 DNA is TGTGCCAGCAGCCAAAATGGGGCAGATCAAGAAGCTTTCTTT. Protein sequence: CASSQNGADQEAFF. The chain employs TRBV16 and TRBJ1-1, with a weak D call TRBD1 (5 bases). The CDR3 is made up of 14 amino acids. Between the trimmed V and J ends, which lost 2 bases and 8 bases, there was a span of 15 bases. Germline-derived CDR1 and CDR2 are KGHSY and FQNENV.

This clonotype came up many times. V is TRBV19 and J is TRBJ1-2, with a weak D call TRBD1 (6 bases). Germline CDR1 is LNHDA and CDR2 is SQIVND (reference sequence). The length of the CDR3 is 16 residues. Trimming left V 0 bases short and J 4 bases short, with 15 bases between. In DNA form, the CDR3 reads TGTGCCAGTAGTATAGACCCGACAGGAGAGTTCTATGGCTACACCTTC. Its protein is CASSIDPTGEFYGYTF.

This rearrangement joins TRBV6-5 to TRBJ2-2; no reliable D call. The CDR3 consists of 14 residues. Germline V CDR1 and CDR2: MNHEY, SVGAGI. Between the trimmed V and J ends, which lost 2 bases and 4 bases, there was a span of 8 bases. In nucleotides, the CDR3 is TGTGCCAGCAGTTACAATACCGGCACCGGGGAGCTGTTTTTT. Translation gives CASSYNTGTGELFF.

This clonotype occurred a few times. The rearrangement links TRBV5-4 to TRBJ2-1; D is ambiguous. V was clipped by 4 bases and J by 6 bases, with 8 bases between them. CDR1 SGHNT and CDR2 YYREEE come from the germline V gene (reference sequence). This CDR3 comprises 12 residues. The CDR3 sequence is CASSGDSNEQFF. In DNA form, the CDR3 reads TGTGCCAGCAGCGGTGACTCCAATGAGCAGTTCTTC.

The chain links TRBV20-1 to TRBJ2-7, with TRBD1 matching over 7 bases. This CDR3 contains 12 residues. Germline V CDR1 and CDR2: DFQATT, SNEGSKA (reference sequence). V lost 5 bases and J lost 0; bases outside the gene matches: 1. This CDR3 is CSARDSSYEQYF. CDR3 coding DNA: TGCAGTGCTCGGGACAGCTCCTACGAGCAGTACTTC.

By share, this clonotype counts as medium-sized. This sequence joins TRBV29-1 and TRBJ2-2; D tentatively reads TRBD1 or TRBD2 (5 bases each). Germline V gene lookup returns CDR1 SQVTM and CDR2 ANQGSEA. CDR3 length equals 13 residues. V lost 7 bases to trimming and J lost 0 bases, with 9 bases between them. The CDR3 DNA is TGCAGCGGGGGGAGCCCGAACACCGGGGAGCTGTTTTTT. It translates to CSGGSPNTGELFF.

The gene calls are TRBV6-2 or TRBV6-3 and TRBJ1-5; D not certain. V lost 2 bases and J 0 bases, leaving 5 bases between the germline ends. Germline-derived CDR1 and CDR2 are MNHEY and SVGEGT. This CDR3 has 14 amino acids. CDR3 sequence reads: CASSYKNSNQPQHF. The CDR3 region has the DNA TGTGCCAGCAGTTACAAGAATAGCAATCAGCCCCAGCATTTT.

CDR3 amino acids: CASSHSGGGPYEQYF. The CDR3 DNA follows: TGTGCCAGCAGTCATAGCGGGGGGGGCCCCTACGAGCAGTACTTC. The chain links TRBV12-3 or TRBV12-4 to TRBJ2-7, with 11 positions matching TRBD2. The V and J ends lost 5 bases and 2 bases, in that order; junction bases with no gene match: 5. The length of the CDR3 is 15 residues.

This clonotype has a count of ten or more. The gene calls are TRBV19 and TRBJ1-4; the D gene is possibly TRBD1 (5 bases). Germline V gene lookup returns CDR1 LNHDA and CDR2 SQIVND (reference sequence). This CDR3 has 15 residues. Trimming removed 3 bases from V and 6 bases from J, with 14 bases in between. CDR3 in amino acids: CASSMEQGLYEKLFF. CDR3 bases: TGTGCCAGTAGTATGGAGCAGGGCCTTTATGAAAAACTGTTTTTT.

This clonotype showed up many times. The chain recombines TRBV6-1 with TRBJ2-2; D unresolved. V lost 3 bases, J lost 7 bases, and 12 bases lay in between. The V gene's germline CDR1 is MNHNS and CDR2 SASEGT. The CDR3 loop spans 14 amino acids. The CDR3 here is CASSDSTDRGELFF. CDR3 nucleotide sequence: TGTGCCAGCAGTGATTCAACGGATCGCGGGGAGCTGTTTTTT.

Worth noting for this clonotype: A single base separates this from a much larger clone, so it may be a read error. The chain joins TRBV20-1 to TRBJ1-1, with TRBD1 identical over 7 bases. This CDR3 has 12 amino acids. V was pared by 6 bases and J by 8 bases, with 9 bases of the junction left unmatched. Germline CDR1 DFQATT, CDR2 SNEGSKA (reference sequence). For the CDR3, the DNA is TGCAGTGCGTCCGACAGGGCTTGGGAAGCTTTCTTT. Translating gives CSASDRAWEAFF.